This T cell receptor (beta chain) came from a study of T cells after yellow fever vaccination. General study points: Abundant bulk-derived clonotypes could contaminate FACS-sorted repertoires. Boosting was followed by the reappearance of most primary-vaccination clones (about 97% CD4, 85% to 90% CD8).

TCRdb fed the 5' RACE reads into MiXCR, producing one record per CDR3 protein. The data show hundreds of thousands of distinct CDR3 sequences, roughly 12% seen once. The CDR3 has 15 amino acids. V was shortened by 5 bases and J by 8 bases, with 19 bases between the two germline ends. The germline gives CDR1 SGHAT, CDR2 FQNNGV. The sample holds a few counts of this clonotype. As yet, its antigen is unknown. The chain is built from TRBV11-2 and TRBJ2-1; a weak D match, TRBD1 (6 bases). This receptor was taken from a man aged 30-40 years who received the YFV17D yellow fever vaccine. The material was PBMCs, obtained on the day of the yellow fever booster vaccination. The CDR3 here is CASSLRMLGGDEQFF. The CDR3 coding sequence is TGTGCCAGCAGCCTACGCATGTTAGGGGGTGATGAGCAGTTCTTC.